This TCR beta chain was captured by sequencing in a study of T cell changes during pregnancy in multiple sclerosis. Method: immunoSEQ multiplex PCR; TCRdb's copy keeps in-frame clones and lacks some. The sample has 68,000 or so clones; roughly 89% are singletons. This receptor was obtained from a female donor with multiple sclerosis, enrolled in a pregnancy study. The source material was peripheral blood, sampled in the second trimester of pregnancy.

CDR3 loop: CASSPLPATGSDYGYTF. DNA for the CDR3: TGTGCCAGCAGCCCGCTCCCGGCGACAGGATCGGACTATGGCTACACCTTC. The chain couples TRBV7-3 to TRBJ1-2; tentative D call: TRBD1 (6 bases). Germline V gene data show CDR1 as SGHTA and CDR2 as FQGTGA. CDR3 length equals 17 residues. The V end was cut by 5 bases, the J end by 3 bases, with 22 bases between.